This TCR beta chain appears in the sequencing data of a study of OX40 agonist ivuxolimab in advanced cancers. Study as a whole: An agonistic human IgG2 monoclonal antibody against OX40 (CD134) was given. Patients enrolled in dose escalation were diagnosed with hepatocellular carcinoma, melanoma, renal cell or head and neck cancer. Averaging about 60 years in age, with a range of 23 to 79, the cohort was around 85% male.

This clone appeared a single time. V lost 2 bases and J 2 bases, leaving 6 bases between the germline ends. In germline, CDR1 is KGHSH, CDR2 LQKENI. The CDR3 is 13 residues long. Sequencing was performed with immunoSEQ multiplex PCR; in TCRdb, only in-frame clones are kept and a portion is missing. The table records about 35,000 clones, over 60% of them present only once. The J gene is TRBJ1-2, the V gene TRBV18; D not resolved. Sequenced here: CD4+ or CD8+ T cells sorted from blood, sampled in a trial of the OX40 agonist ivuxolimab. This receptor was obtained from an adult with an advanced solid tumor such as melanoma, head and neck, liver or kidney cancer. This CDR3 reads CASSPDGNYGYTF. Here the CDR3 DNA reads TGTGCCAGCTCACCAGACGGAAACTATGGCTACACCTTC. Drawing the rest from reference TRBV18 and TRBJ1-2, the complete variable domain is NAGVMQNPRHLVRRRGQEARLRCSPMKGHSHVYWYRQLPEEGLKFMVYLQKENIIDESGMPKERFSAEFPKEGPSILRIQQVVRGDSAAYFCASSPDGNYGYTFGSGTRLTVV.